The text below deals with one TCR beta chain. One junction end does not reproduce the germline sequence, and a read error may be involved. Some clones are missing from TCRdb's copy, which holds only in-frame ones; the method was immunoSEQ multiplex PCR. The sample includes about 22,000 clones, approximately 90% of them seen just once. The CDR3 contains 16 residues. CDR1 SGHNT and CDR2 YYREEE come from the germline V gene (reference sequence). The sample comes from a study of OX40 agonist ivuxolimab in advanced cancers. For the study at large: The diagnoses of dose-escalation patients were hepatocellular carcinoma, melanoma, renal cell or head and neck cancer.

The source is an adult with an advanced solid tumor such as melanoma, head and neck, liver or kidney cancer. The sequencing used CD4+ or CD8+ T cells sorted from blood, collected in a trial of the OX40 agonist ivuxolimab. The V gene is TRBV5-4, the J gene TRBJ2-3, with 11 nucleotides matching TRBD1. The CDR3, as DNA: TGTGCCAGCAGCTTGCGTAGGACAGGGGGCACTGATACGCAGTATTTT. Its translation: CASSLRRTGGTDTQYF.